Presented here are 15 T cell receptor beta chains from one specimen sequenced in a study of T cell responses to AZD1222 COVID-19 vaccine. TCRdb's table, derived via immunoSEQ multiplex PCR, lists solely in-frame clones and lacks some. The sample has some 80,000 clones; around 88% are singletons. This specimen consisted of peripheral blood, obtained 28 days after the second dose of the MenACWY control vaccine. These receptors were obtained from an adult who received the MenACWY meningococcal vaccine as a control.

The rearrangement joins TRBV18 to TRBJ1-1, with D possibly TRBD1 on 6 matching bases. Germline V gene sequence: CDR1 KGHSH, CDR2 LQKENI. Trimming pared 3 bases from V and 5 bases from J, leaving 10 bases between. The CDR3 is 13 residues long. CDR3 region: CASSPEGGTEAFF. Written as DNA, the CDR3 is TGTGCCAGCTCACCTGAAGGGGGGACTGAAGCTTTCTTT.

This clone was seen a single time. The DNA of the CDR3 is TGTGCCAGCAGTCTAACAGGGGATGGCTACACCTTC. This translates into CASSLTGDGYTF. This chain uses TRBV6-5 with TRBJ1-2, with TRBD1 matching 7 bases. Trimming took 5 bases from V and 6 from J; bases not matched to a gene: 3. From germline, CDR1 is MNHEY and CDR2 SVGAGI. The CDR3 length is 12 residues.

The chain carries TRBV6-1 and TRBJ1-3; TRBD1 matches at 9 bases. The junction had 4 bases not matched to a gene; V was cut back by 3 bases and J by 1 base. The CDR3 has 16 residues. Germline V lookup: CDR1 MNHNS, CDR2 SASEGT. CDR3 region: CASSDSGTGSGNTIYF. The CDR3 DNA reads TGTGCCAGCAGTGATTCCGGGACAGGGTCTGGAAACACCATATATTTT.

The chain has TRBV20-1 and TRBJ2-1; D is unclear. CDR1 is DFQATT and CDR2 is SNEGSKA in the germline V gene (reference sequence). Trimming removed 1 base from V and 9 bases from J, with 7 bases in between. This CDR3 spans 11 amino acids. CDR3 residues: CSARAYGEQFF. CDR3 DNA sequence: TGCAGTGCTAGAGCCTACGGTGAGCAGTTCTTC.

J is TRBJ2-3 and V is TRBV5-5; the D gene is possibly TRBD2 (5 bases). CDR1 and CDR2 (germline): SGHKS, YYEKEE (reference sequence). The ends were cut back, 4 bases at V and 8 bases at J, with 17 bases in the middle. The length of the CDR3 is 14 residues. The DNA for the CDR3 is TGTGCCAGCAGCCTCATGGGCGGGTCCGGTACGCAGTATTTT. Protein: CASSLMGGSGTQYF.

The CDR3 DNA reads as TGTGCCAGTAGTACCCCTGTTGACAGGAACACTGAAGCTTTCTTT. Translating it yields CASSTPVDRNTEAFF. The chain recombines TRBV19 with TRBJ1-1, with a tentative D call TRBD1 (5 bases). The germline gives CDR1 LNHDA, CDR2 SQIVND (reference sequence). The CDR3 extends over 15 amino acids. Trimming shortened V by 4 bases and J by 1 base, and 13 bases separated the two germline ends. Full variable domain (missing parts from reference TRBV19 and TRBJ1-1): DGGITQSPKYLFRKEGQNVTLSCEQNLNHDAMYWYRQDPGQGLRLIYYSQIVNDFQKGDIAEGYSVSREKKESFPLTVTSAQKNPTAFYLCASSTPVDRNTEAFFGQGTRLTVV.

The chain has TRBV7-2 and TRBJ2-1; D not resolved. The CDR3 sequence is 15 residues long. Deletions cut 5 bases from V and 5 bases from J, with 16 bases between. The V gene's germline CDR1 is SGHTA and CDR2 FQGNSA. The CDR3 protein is CASSLPVSGNNEQFF. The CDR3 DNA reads TGTGCCAGCAGCCTCCCGGTATCGGGTAACAATGAGCAGTTCTTC.

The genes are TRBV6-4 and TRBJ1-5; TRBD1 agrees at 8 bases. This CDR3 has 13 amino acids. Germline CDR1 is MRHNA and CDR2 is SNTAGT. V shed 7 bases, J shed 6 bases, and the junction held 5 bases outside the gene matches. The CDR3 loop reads CASTGQGSQPQHF. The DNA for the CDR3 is TGTGCCAGCACCGGACAGGGCAGTCAGCCCCAGCATTTT.

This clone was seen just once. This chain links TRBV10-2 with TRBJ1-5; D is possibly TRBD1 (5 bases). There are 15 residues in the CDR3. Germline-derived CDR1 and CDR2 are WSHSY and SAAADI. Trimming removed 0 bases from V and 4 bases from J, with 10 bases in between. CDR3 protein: CASSESGHRNQPQHF. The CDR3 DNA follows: TGCGCCAGCAGTGAGTCAGGACACCGTAATCAGCCCCAGCATTTT.

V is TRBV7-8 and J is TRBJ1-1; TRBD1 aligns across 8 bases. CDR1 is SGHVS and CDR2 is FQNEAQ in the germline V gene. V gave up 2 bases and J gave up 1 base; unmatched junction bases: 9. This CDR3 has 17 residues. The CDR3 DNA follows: TGTGCCAGCAGCTTATTCCAGGGGGCGATTTGGAACACTGAAGCTTTCTTT. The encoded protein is CASSLFQGAIWNTEAFF.

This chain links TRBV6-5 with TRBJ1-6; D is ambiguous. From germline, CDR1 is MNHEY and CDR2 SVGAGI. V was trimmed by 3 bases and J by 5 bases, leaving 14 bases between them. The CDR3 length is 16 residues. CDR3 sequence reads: CASSYRLGPNNSPLHF. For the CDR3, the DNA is TGTGCCAGCAGTTATCGCTTAGGGCCCAATAATTCACCCCTCCACTTT.

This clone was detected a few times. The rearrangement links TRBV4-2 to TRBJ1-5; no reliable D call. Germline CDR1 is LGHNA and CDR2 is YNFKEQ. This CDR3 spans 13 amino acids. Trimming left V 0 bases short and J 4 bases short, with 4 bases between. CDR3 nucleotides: TGTGCCAGCAGCCAAGATTGGAATCAGCCCCAGCATTTT. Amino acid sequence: CASSQDWNQPQHF.

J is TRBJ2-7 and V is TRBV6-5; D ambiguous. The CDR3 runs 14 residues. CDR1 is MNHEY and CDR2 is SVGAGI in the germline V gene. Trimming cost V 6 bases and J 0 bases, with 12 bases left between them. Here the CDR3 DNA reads TGTGCCAGCAGATTTGACATGCTCTCCTACGAGCAGTACTTC. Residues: CASRFDMLSYEQYF.

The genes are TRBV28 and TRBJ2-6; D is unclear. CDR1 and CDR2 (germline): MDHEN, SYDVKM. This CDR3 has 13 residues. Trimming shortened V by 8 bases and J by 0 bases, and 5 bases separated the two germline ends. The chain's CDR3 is CASRNSGANVLTF. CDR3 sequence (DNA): TGTGCCAGCCGGAACTCTGGGGCCAACGTCCTGACTTTC.

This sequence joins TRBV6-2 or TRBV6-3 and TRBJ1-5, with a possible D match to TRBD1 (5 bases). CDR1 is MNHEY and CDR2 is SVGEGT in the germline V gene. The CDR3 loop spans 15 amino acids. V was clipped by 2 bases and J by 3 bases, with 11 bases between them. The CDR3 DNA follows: TGTGCCAGCAGTTACCCGGGGGGGGTCAATCAGCCCCAGCATTTT. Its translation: CASSYPGGVNQPQHF.